The TCR beta chain described here comes from a study of cytomegalovirus exposure and HLA in healthy donors. Notes on the study in general: Follow-up analysis later connected one missense variant in DCLRE1C with trimming of TCR beta V- and J-genes.

This clone was seen once. No antigen is known for it. This PCR relied on a set of 60 Vbeta primers and 13 Jbeta primers. Generated by immunoSEQ multiplex PCR, the TCRdb table keeps only in-frame clones and is missing some. The table has around 130,000 clones, around 77% seen once. Among the donors, all were healthy bone marrow donors. The TCR originated in a woman aged 55-75 years in good health and CMV-seronegative. What was sequenced was PBMCs.

CDR3 amino acids: CASMTDRANTGELFF. The CDR3 DNA reads as TGTGCCAGCATGACAGACAGGGCGAACACCGGGGAGCTGTTTTTT. The V gene is TRBV2, the J gene TRBJ2-2, with 7 bases that match TRBD1. This CDR3 has 15 residues. CDR1 and CDR2 (germline): SNHLY, FYNNEI. Trimming took 7 bases from V and 0 from J; bases not matched to a gene: 5.